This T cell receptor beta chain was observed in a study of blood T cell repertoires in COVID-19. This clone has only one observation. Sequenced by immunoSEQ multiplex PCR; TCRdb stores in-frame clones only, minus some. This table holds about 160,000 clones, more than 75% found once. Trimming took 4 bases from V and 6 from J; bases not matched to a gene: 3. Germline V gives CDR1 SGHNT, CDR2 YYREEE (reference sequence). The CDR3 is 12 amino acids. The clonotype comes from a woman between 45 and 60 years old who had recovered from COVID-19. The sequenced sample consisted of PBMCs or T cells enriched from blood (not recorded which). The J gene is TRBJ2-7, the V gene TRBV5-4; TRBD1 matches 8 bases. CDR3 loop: CASSLDRGEQYF. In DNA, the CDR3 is TGTGCCAGCAGCCTCGACAGGGGCGAGCAGTACTTC.